The next 30 T cell receptor beta chains were all read from a single sample in a study of beta chain features in type 1 diabetes. No cognate antigen is known for these TCRs. Regarding the study as a whole: Shortening that was moderate but significant affected the TCRB CDR3s of Type 1 diabetes patients in all four CD4+ subsets.

Reverse transcription of all isolated RNA meant that expressed TCRB transcripts were sequenced. Repertoires were generated with immunoSEQ multiplex PCR, while TCRdb's copy carries only in-frame clones and drops some. The sample records around 250,000 clones, about 15% being singletons. The sample comprised naive CD4+ T cells from blood. These receptors came from a man younger than 45 with type 1 diabetes.

This clone was recorded a few times. The J gene is TRBJ2-5, the V gene TRBV6-1; 8 nucleotides agree with TRBD2. Unmatched junction bases numbered 6, after V lost 5 bases and J lost 4 bases. This CDR3 has 14 residues. The germline V gene has CDR1 MNHNS and CDR2 SASEGT. The CDR3 reads CASSSGGLGETQYF. As DNA, the CDR3 is TGTGCCAGCAGTTCGGGGGGGCTCGGAGAGACCCAGTACTTC.

This clone was seen a few times. The rearrangement uses TRBV12-5 and TRBJ2-2; TRBD2 is a possible D gene (5 bases). CDR3 size: 15 residues. Trimming pared 4 bases from V and 1 base from J, leaving 10 bases between. Looked up from germline, CDR1 is LGHNT and CDR2 is FRNRAP. CDR3 sequence (DNA): TGTGCTAGTGGTTCGACCGGGGTGAACACCGGGGAGCTGTTTTTT. It yields the protein CASGSTGVNTGELFF. Combining the CDR3 with reference TRBV12-5 and TRBJ2-2 gives the whole variable domain DARVTQTPRHKVTEMGQEVTMRCQPILGHNTVFWYRQTMMQGLELLAYFRNRAPLDDSGMPKDRFSAEMPDATLATLKIQPSEPRDSAVYFCASGSTGVNTGELFFGEGSRLTVL.

The genes are TRBV9 and TRBJ2-3, with a possible D match to TRBD2 (6 bases). The germline V and J ends were trimmed by 6 bases and 2 bases, with 16 bases remaining between them. CDR3 length: 15 amino acids. The germline gives CDR1 SGDLS, CDR2 YYNGEE. The CDR3 spells CASNTDSGTTDTQYF. The DNA for the CDR3 is TGTGCCAGCAACACCGATAGCGGCACCACAGATACGCAGTATTTT.

A few counts support this clone. The V and J genes are TRBV27 and TRBJ2-1, with 8 bases aligning to TRBD2. CDR3 length: 15 amino acids. The V gene's germline CDR1 is MNHEY and CDR2 SMNVEV (reference sequence). V gave up 5 bases and J gave up 1 base; unmatched junction bases: 4. The CDR3 DNA sequence: TGTGCCAGCAGTCCCCGGGGGGGGTCCTACAATGAGCAGTTCTTC. Its protein is CASSPRGGSYNEQFF.

The chain joins TRBV6-6 to TRBJ1-2, with 9 bases lining up with TRBD1. With V trimmed by 2 bases and J by 8 bases, 9 bases remained unmatched. The germline CDR1 and CDR2 sequences are MNHNY and SVGAGI (reference sequence). This CDR3 region has 15 residues. In DNA, the CDR3 is TGTGCCAGCAGTTACAGGGACAGGGATCGACAGGGCTACACCTTC. Translation: CASSYRDRDRQGYTF.

This chain joins TRBV7-2 and TRBJ2-6; D is possibly TRBD2 (5 bases). Germline CDR1 SGHTA, CDR2 FQGNSA. The CDR3 totals 13 residues. The germline V and J ends were trimmed by 11 bases and 4 bases, with 12 bases remaining between them. Here the CDR3 DNA reads TGTGCCCATGGAGGCCCCGGGGCCAACGTCCTGACTTTC. Protein: CAHGGPGANVLTF.

The rearrangement joins TRBV30 to TRBJ1-3, with TRBD1 matching 9 bases. V was pared by 3 bases and J by 4 bases, with 7 bases of the junction left unmatched. From germline, CDR1 is GTSNPN and CDR2 SVGIG (reference sequence). The CDR3 runs 15 residues. As DNA, the CDR3 is TGTGCCTGGAGCCCCTACGGGACAGGGGGAAACACCATATATTTT. Encoded protein: CAWSPYGTGGNTIYF.

The chain is built from TRBV14 and TRBJ2-5; D unclear. Trimming stripped 4 bases from V and 2 bases from J, with 2 bases between. The CDR3 has 11 amino acids. Looked up from germline, CDR1 is SGHDN and CDR2 is FVKESK. This CDR3 reads CASSLQETQYF. CDR3 sequence (DNA): TGTGCCAGCAGCCTACAAGAGACCCAGTACTTC.

This clone was counted a few times. This chain links TRBV7-9 with TRBJ1-4; TRBD1 agrees at 9 bases. Per germline, CDR1 SEHNR and CDR2 FQNEAQ (reference sequence). J was trimmed by 8 bases and V by 5 bases; bases with no gene match: 6. The CDR3 runs to 14 residues. The CDR3 coding sequence is TGTGCCAGCAGCAGCGGACAGGGGCTGGAAAAACTGTTTTTT. This encodes CASSSGQGLEKLFF.

The chain recombines TRBV19 with TRBJ2-1; D is perhaps TRBD2 (6 bases). Trimming pared 0 bases from V and 2 bases from J, leaving 11 bases between. Germline V CDR1 and CDR2: LNHDA, SQIVND (reference sequence). The CDR3 consists of 16 residues. The CDR3 protein is CASSIEIGTPYNEQFF. The CDR3 DNA sequence: TGTGCCAGTAGTATAGAGATCGGGACTCCCTACAATGAGCAGTTCTTC.

The rearrangement joins TRBV30 to TRBJ2-7; 7 nucleotides align to TRBD2. From germline, CDR1 is GTSNPN and CDR2 SVGIG (reference sequence). The CDR3 is 14 residues long. Trimming at V came to 4 bases and at J to 3 bases, leaving 9 bases not matched to a gene. The CDR3, as DNA: TGTGCCTGGACCCCAGGCGGCGGGAGCTACGAGCAGTACTTC. As protein: CAWTPGGGSYEQYF.

In its sample, this clone was seen a few times. V usage is TRBV7-2 and J usage is TRBJ2-1; D possibly corresponds to TRBD2 (7 bases). The germline CDR1 and CDR2 sequences are SGHTA and FQGNSA. The CDR3 length is 13 residues. V lost 5 bases to trimming and J lost 7 bases, with 12 bases between them. In DNA form, the CDR3 reads TGTGCCAGCAGCCTAGGGGGAGGGAATGAGCAGTTCTTC. Translating it yields CASSLGGGNEQFF.

This sequence joins TRBV5-1 and TRBJ2-7; tentatively, D is TRBD1 (6 bases). Between the trimmed V and J ends, which lost 2 bases and 3 bases, there was a span of 9 bases. CDR1 SGHRS and CDR2 YFSETQ come from the germline V gene. The CDR3 runs to 13 residues. CDR3 coding DNA: TGCGCCAGCAGCTTTCAGGGGAACTACGAGCAGTACTTC. Translated: CASSFQGNYEQYF.

This clone was detected a few times. The chain joins TRBV9 to TRBJ1-4; TRBD1 matches at 9 bases. After removal of 4 bases from V and 5 bases from J, the junction contained 3 bases not matched to a gene. Germline values: CDR1 SGDLS, CDR2 YYNGEE. The CDR3 length is 14 residues. CDR3 residues: CASSRQGGNEKLFF. In DNA, the CDR3 is TGTGCCAGCAGCCGACAGGGGGGAAATGAAAAACTGTTTTTT.

This clone was observed a few times. The chain couples TRBV11-2 to TRBJ2-2; D is possibly TRBD1 (6 bases). The V end was cut by 5 bases, the J end by 0 bases, with 10 bases between. This CDR3 has 15 residues. Germline lookup yields CDR1 SGHAT and CDR2 FQNNGV. The chain's CDR3 is CASSRDIANTGELFF. CDR3 sequence (DNA): TGTGCCAGCAGCCGGGACATCGCGAACACCGGGGAGCTGTTTTTT.

The chain joins TRBV10-3 to TRBJ1-1, with a possible D match to TRBD1 (6 bases). Trimming stripped 6 bases from V and 2 bases from J, with 13 bases between. CDR1 and CDR2 from the germline V gene are ENHRY and SYGVKD. There are 14 residues in the CDR3. The CDR3 spells CAISPGQSNTEAFF. CDR3 nucleotides: TGTGCCATCAGCCCGGGACAAAGCAACACTGAAGCTTTCTTT.

This clone was picked up a small number of times. The J gene is TRBJ1-5, the V gene TRBV28, with D possibly being TRBD1 (5 bases). Trimming removed 7 bases at V and 7 bases at J, with 14 bases between. CDR3 length: 13 amino acids. CDR1 is MDHEN and CDR2 is SYDVKM in the germline V gene. CDR3 sequence reads: CASNPQGGQPQHF. In DNA, the CDR3 is TGTGCCAGCAACCCCCAGGGAGGACAGCCCCAGCATTTT.

The chain recombines TRBV12-5 with TRBJ2-3, with TRBD1 matching 8 bases. V was clipped by 1 base and J by 3 bases; unmatched bases: 3. Germline V gene data show CDR1 as LGHNT and CDR2 as FRNRAP. The CDR3 runs to 15 residues. In DNA form, the CDR3 reads TGTGCTAGTGGTTTGGGGACAGGGCGGACAGATACGCAGTATTTT. Translated, it gives CASGLGTGRTDTQYF.

V usage is TRBV18 and J usage is TRBJ1-4; no definite D call. The CDR3 length is 15 residues. The ends were cut back, 0 bases at V and 5 bases at J, with 10 bases in the middle. CDR1 is KGHSH and CDR2 is LQKENI in the germline V gene. The CDR3 region is CASSPPGGSNEKLFF. The CDR3 coding sequence is TGTGCCAGCTCACCACCGGGAGGGTCGAATGAAAAACTGTTTTTT.

CDR3 in DNA: TGTGCCAGTAGTCCCACTCGGACTAGATCAGAGACCCAGTACTTC. This gives the protein CASSPTRTRSETQYF. The chain links TRBV19 to TRBJ2-5, with 7 bases identical to TRBD2. CDR3 length equals 15 residues. Trimming removed 5 bases from V and 4 bases from J; junction bases left unmatched: 10. Germline assignment: CDR1 LNHDA and CDR2 SQIVND (reference sequence).

The rearrangement links TRBV2 to TRBJ1-1; D remains unclear. This CDR3 is 12 amino acids long. V lost 3 bases and J 5 bases, leaving 7 bases between the germline ends. CDR1 and CDR2 from the germline V gene are SNHLY and FYNNEI. The CDR3 loop reads CASSEEGTEAFF. The CDR3 nucleotides read TGTGCCAGCAGTGAGGAGGGAACTGAAGCTTTCTTT. Using reference TRBV2 and TRBJ1-1 for the parts outside the CDR3, the full variable domain is EPEVTQTPSHQVTQMGQEVILRCVPISNHLYFYWYRQILGQKVEFLVSFYNNEISEKSEIFDDQFSVERPDGSNFTLKIRSTKLEDSAMYFCASSEEGTEAFFGQGTRLTVV.

The chain has TRBV4-2 and TRBJ2-1; D perhaps matches TRBD2 (6 bases). The length of the CDR3 is 17 residues. Trimming removed 0 bases at V and 10 bases at J, with 22 bases between. Per the germline V gene, CDR1 is LGHNA and CDR2 is YNFKEQ. CDR3 bases: TGTGCCAGCAGCCAAGAGTTTCGGGGGAGGTTCAGGTTGGAGCAGTTCTTC. Its translation is CASSQEFRGRFRLEQFF.

This clone was seen more than once but under ten times. This chain uses TRBV30 with TRBJ1-1, with a tentative D call TRBD1 (5 bases). V lost 6 bases, J lost 1 base, and 18 bases lay in between. The CDR3 runs to 15 residues. Germline CDR1 is GTSNPN and CDR2 is SVGIG (reference sequence). CDR3 sequence (DNA): TGTGCCTGTGGAGTCCCGTGGGGCGGGAACACTGAAGCTTTCTTT. Translation gives CACGVPWGGNTEAFF.

In this sample, this clone turned up a few times. CDR3 residues: CASRKGQNYQPQHF. DNA for the CDR3: TGTGCCAGTAGAAAAGGACAGAATTATCAGCCCCAGCATTTT. V and J are TRBV19 and TRBJ1-5, with D possibly matching TRBD1 (6 bases). The CDR3 has 14 residues. From germline, CDR1 is LNHDA and CDR2 SQIVND (reference sequence). The V gene lost 6 bases and the J gene lost 5 bases, with 14 bases spanning the gap.

About this clone itself: Sequence at one end of the junction differs from germline and may be a read error. The chain is built from TRBV5-6 and TRBJ2-7, with 15 nucleotides matching TRBD2. The CDR3 has 12 amino acids. The germline CDR1 and CDR2 sequences are SGHDT and YYEEEE. DNA of the CDR3: TGTGCCAGCAGCCGGACTAGCGGGAGGGCCCACTTC. Translation: CASSRTSGRAHF.

This rearrangement joins TRBV6-6 to TRBJ1-2, with unresolved D. Germline V lookup: CDR1 MNHNY, CDR2 SVGAGI (reference sequence). Trimming took off 8 bases at V and 3 bases at J, with 7 bases between the two ends. This CDR3 region has 11 residues. Written as DNA, the CDR3 is TGTGCCAGCGTTCGGGACTATGGCTACACCTTC. Its translation is CASVRDYGYTF.

This clone was detected only a few times. The V call is TRBV5-5, the J call TRBJ2-1; TRBD1 matches 7 bases. Losses at the gene ends were 2 bases for V and 5 bases for J; bases not matched to a gene: 7. The CDR3 extends over 15 amino acids. In germline, CDR1 is SGHKS, CDR2 YYEKEE (reference sequence). The CDR3 here is CASSFGQGVDNEQFF. In nucleotides, the CDR3 is TGTGCCAGCAGCTTTGGGCAGGGGGTGGACAATGAGCAGTTCTTC.

This clone was observed a handful of times. In DNA form, the CDR3 reads TGTGCCTGGAGTCTCGGGACAGGGATTGGGGGCTACACCTTC. As protein: CAWSLGTGIGGYTF. This chain connects TRBV30 to TRBJ1-2; 9 bases line up with TRBD1. The trim removed 2 bases at V and 8 bases at J, leaving 9 bases unmatched. The CDR3 runs 14 residues. CDR1 is GTSNPN, CDR2 SVGIG, per germline (reference sequence).

This sequence joins TRBV5-1 and TRBJ1-3, with 7 bases that match TRBD1. The germline V gene has CDR1 SGHRS and CDR2 YFSETQ. This CDR3 has 14 residues. The J segment lost 2 bases and the V segment lost 4 bases, leaving 3 bases of the junction unmatched. CDR3 nucleotides: TGCGCCAGCAGCCCGACAGGGACTGGAAACACCATATATTTT. Protein: CASSPTGTGNTIYF.

The rearrangement joins TRBV7-8 to TRBJ2-1, with 10 bases aligning to TRBD1. Germline trimming cut 8 bases from V and 5 bases from J; bases unmatched to any gene: 6. The germline V gene has CDR1 SGHVS and CDR2 FQNEAQ. CDR3 length: 14 residues. CDR3 nucleotide sequence: TGTGCCAGCTACCTGGGACAGGGGCACAATGAGCAGTTCTTC. This translates into CASYLGQGHNEQFF.